This TCR beta chain derives from a study of OX40 agonist ivuxolimab in advanced cancers. Study background: People who had prior anti-PD-1, anti-PD-L1 or anti-CTLA-4 therapy could take part, and roughly 44% had some.

General study points: The study found that CD8+ T cells averaged more expanded clones than CD4+.

Blood sampling was done at baseline, cycle 4 day 1, and cycle 7 day 1. Germline V lookup: CDR1 ENHRY, CDR2 SYGVKD. CDR3 size: 19 residues. Trimming took 4 bases from V and 2 from J; bases not matched to a gene: 11. With regard to this clone: The target antigen is unknown.

TCRdb's table, derived via immunoSEQ multiplex PCR, lists solely in-frame clones and lacks some. The sample records 87,000 or so clones, approximately 86% being singletons. The receptor was derived from an adult with an advanced solid tumor such as melanoma, head and neck, liver or kidney cancer. This sample comprised CD4+ or CD8+ T cells sorted from blood, obtained in a trial of the OX40 agonist ivuxolimab. The V gene is TRBV10-3, the J gene TRBJ2-6; 10 bases fit TRBD1. The CDR3 is CAISALTGGSFAGANVLTF. The CDR3 coding sequence is TGTGCCATCAGTGCCTTGACAGGGGGCTCTTTTGCTGGGGCCAACGTCCTGACTTTC.